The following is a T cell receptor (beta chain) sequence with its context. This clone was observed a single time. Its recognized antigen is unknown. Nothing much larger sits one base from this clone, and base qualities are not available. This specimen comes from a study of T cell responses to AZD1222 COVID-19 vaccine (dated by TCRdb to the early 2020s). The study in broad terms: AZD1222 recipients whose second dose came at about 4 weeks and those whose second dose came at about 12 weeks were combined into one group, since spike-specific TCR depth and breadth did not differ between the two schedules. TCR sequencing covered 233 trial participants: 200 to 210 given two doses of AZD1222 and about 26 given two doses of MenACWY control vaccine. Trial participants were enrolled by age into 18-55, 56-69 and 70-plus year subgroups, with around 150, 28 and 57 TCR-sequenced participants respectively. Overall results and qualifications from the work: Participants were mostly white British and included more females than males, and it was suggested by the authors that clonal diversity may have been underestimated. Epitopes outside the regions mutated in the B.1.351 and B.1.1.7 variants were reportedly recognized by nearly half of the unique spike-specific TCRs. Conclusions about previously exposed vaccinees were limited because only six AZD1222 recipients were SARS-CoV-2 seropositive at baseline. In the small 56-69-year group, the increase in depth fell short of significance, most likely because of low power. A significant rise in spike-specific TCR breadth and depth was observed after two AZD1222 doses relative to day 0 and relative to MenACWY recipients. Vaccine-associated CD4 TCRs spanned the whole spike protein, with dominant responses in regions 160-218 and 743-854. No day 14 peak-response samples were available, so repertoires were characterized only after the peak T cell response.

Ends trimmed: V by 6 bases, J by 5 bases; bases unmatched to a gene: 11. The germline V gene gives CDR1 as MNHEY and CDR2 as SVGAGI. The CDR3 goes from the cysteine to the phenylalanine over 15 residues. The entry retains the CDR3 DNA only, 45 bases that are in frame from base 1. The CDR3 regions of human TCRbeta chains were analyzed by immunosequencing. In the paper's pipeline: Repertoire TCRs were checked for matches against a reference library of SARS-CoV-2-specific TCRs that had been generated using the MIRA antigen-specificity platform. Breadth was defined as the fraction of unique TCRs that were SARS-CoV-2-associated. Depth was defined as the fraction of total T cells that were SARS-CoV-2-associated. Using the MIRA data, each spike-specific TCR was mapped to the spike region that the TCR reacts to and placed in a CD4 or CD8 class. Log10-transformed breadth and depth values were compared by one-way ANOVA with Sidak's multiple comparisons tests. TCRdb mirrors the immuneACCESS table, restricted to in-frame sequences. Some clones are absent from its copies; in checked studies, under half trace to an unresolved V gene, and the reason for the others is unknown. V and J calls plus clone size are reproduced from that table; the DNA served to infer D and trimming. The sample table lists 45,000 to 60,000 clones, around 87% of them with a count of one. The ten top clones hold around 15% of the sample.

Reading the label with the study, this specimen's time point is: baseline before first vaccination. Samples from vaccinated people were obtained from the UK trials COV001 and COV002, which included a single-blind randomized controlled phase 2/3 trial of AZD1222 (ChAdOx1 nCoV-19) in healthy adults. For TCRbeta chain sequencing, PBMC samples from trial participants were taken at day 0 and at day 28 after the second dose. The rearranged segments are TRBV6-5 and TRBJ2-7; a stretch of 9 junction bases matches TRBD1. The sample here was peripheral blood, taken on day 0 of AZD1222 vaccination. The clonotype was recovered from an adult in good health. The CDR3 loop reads CASREKGQGGDEQYF. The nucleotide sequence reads TGTGCCAGCAGGGAGAAGGGACAGGGCGGCGACGAGCAGTACTTC.